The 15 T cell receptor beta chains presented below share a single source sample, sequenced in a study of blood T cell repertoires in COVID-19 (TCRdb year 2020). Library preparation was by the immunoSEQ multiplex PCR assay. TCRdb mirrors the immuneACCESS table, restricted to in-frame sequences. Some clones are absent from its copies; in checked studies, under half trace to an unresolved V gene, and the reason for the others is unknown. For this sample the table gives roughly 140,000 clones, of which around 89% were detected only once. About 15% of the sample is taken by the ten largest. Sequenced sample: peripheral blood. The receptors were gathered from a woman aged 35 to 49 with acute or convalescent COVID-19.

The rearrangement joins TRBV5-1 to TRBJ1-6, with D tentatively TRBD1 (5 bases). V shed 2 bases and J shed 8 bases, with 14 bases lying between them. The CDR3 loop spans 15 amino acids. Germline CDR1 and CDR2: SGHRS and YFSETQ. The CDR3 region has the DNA TGCGCCAGCAGCTTCCTCCAGGGAGGAGATTCACCCCTCCACTTT. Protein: CASSFLQGGDSPLHF.

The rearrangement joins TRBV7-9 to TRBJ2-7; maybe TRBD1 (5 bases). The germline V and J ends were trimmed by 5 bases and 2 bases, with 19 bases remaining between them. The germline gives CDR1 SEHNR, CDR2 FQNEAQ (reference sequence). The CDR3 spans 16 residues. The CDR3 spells CASSVTGFVPPYEQYF. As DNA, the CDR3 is TGTGCCAGCAGCGTCACAGGCTTTGTCCCCCCCTACGAGCAGTACTTC. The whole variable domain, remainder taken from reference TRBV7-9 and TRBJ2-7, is DTGVSQNPRHKITKRGQNVTFRCDPISEHNRLYWYRQTLGQGPEFLTYFQNEAQLEKSRLLSDRFSAERPKGSFSTLEIQRTEQGDSAMYLCASSVTGFVPPYEQYFGPGTRLTVT.

The CDR3 here is CASSTTPAVTDTQYF. The CDR3 nucleotides are TGTGCCAGCAGCACGACTCCGGCCGTCACAGATACGCAGTATTTT. V usage is TRBV7-3 and J usage is TRBJ2-3; no clear D gene. Trimming took off 5 bases at V and 2 bases at J, with 14 bases between the two ends. Germline values: CDR1 SGHTA, CDR2 FQGTGA. CDR3 length: 15 amino acids.

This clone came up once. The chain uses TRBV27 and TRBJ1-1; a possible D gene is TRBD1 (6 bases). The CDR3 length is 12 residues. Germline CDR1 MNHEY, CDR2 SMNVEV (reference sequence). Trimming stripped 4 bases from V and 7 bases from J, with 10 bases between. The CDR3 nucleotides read TGTGCCAGCAGTTCGGGACATTTTGAAGCTTTCTTT. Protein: CASSSGHFEAFF.

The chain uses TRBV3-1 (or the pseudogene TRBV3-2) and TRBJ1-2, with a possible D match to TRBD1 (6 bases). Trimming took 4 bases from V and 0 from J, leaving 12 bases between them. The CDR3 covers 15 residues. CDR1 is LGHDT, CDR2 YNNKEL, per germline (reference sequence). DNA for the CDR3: TGTGCCAGCAGCCGGTACGACAGGACTAACTATGGCTACACCTTC. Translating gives CASSRYDRTNYGYTF.

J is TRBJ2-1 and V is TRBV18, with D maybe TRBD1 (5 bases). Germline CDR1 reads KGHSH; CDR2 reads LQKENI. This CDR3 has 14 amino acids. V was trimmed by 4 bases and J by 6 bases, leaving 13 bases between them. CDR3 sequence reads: CASSLGGQSNEQFF. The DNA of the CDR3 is TGTGCCAGCTCACTAGGCGGACAATCCAATGAGCAGTTCTTC. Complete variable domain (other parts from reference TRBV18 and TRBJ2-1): NAGVMQNPRHLVRRRGQEARLRCSPMKGHSHVYWYRQLPEEGLKFMVYLQKENIIDESGMPKERFSAEFPKEGPSILRIQQVVRGDSAAYFCASSLGGQSNEQFFGPGTRLTVL.

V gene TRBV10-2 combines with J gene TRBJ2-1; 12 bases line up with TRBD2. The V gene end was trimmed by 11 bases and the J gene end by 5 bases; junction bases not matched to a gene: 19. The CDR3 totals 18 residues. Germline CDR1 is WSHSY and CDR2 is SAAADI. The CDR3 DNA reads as TGCGCCGCCCACCCCCTTCTAGCGGGAGGGCCAGATCACAATGAGCAGTTCTTC. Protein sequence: CAAHPLLAGGPDHNEQFF.

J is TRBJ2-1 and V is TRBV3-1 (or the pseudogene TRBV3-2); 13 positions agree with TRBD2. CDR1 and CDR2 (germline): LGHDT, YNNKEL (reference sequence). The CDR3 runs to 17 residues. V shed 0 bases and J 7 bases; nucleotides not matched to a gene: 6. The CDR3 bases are TGTGCCAGCAGCCAAGAACTAGCGGGGGGGCCTTGGAATGAGCAGTTCTTC. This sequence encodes CASSQELAGGPWNEQFF.

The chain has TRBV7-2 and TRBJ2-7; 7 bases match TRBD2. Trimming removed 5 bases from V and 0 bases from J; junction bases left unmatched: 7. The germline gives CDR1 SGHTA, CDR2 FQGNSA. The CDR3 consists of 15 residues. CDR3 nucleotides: TGTGCCAGCAGCCTAACTAGCGTAAACTCCTACGAGCAGTACTTC. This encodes CASSLTSVNSYEQYF.

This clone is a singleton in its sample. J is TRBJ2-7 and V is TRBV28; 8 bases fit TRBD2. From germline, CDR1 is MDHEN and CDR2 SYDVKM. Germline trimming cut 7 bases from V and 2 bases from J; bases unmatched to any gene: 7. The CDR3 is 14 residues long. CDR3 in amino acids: CASNSVGRAYEQYF. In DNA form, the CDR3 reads TGTGCCAGCAACTCTGTCGGGAGGGCCTACGAGCAGTACTTC.

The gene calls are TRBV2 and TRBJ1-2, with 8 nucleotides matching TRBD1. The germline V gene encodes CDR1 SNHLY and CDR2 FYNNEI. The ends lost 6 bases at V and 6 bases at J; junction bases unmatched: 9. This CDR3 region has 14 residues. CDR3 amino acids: CASSLKTGVDGYTF. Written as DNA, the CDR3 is TGTGCCAGCAGCCTTAAGACAGGGGTCGATGGCTACACCTTC.

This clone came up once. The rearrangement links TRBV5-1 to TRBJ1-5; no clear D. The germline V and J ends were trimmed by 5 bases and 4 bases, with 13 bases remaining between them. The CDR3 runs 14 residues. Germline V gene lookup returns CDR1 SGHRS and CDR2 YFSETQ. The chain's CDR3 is CASRRSPDNQPQHF. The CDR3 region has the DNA TGCGCCAGCAGGAGGTCACCCGATAATCAGCCCCAGCATTTT. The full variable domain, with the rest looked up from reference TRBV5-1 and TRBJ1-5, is KAGVTQTPRYLIKTRGQQVTLSCSPISGHRSVSWYQQTPGQGLQFLFEYFSETQRNKGNFPGRFSGRQFSNSRSEMNVSTLELGDSALYLCASRRSPDNQPQHFGDGTRLSIL.

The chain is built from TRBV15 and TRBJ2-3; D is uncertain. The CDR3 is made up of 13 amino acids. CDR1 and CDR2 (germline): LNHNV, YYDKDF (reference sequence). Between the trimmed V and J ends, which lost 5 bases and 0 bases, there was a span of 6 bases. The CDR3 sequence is CATSLPSTDTQYF. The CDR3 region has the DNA TGTGCCACCAGCCTTCCGAGCACAGATACGCAGTATTTT.

CDR3 DNA sequence: TGTGCCAGCAGCTTAGCCCGGGGGGGGTACAATGAGCAGTTCTTC. Translating it yields CASSLARGGYNEQFF. This chain links TRBV7-9 with TRBJ2-1; the match to TRBD2 covers 8 bases. In germline, CDR1 is SEHNR, CDR2 FQNEAQ (reference sequence). CDR3 length equals 15 residues. The V segment lost 0 bases and the J segment 4 bases; nucleotides outside the gene matches: 2.

Written as DNA, the CDR3 is TGTGCCAGCAGTTACATATCCGGACTAGCGGGGATGTACTCCTACGAGCAGTACTTC. Residues: CASSYISGLAGMYSYEQYF. V and J are TRBV6-2 or TRBV6-3 and TRBJ2-7, with 12 bases identical to TRBD2. V lost 2 bases to trimming and J lost 0 bases; unmatched junction nucleotides: 11. This CDR3 comprises 19 residues. Germline-derived CDR1 and CDR2 are MNHEY and SVGEGT.